The rows below give T cell receptor beta chains drawn from one sample of a study of shared clonotypes between healthy human individuals. Clones were sequenced by immunoSEQ multiplex PCR, and TCRdb holds only the in-frame ones, with some missing. The table has 2 million or so clones, around 96% seen once. Source material: naive CD8+ T cells sorted from blood. These receptors all stem from a man aged 18 to 29 in good health. CDR3s include the opening cysteine and the closing phenylalanine or tryptophan. A D gene is named only where the DNA matches it firmly. Expanded clones get a size class; other rows say once, few or many, or leave the size out.

abundance	j_gene	d_gene	v_gene	CDR3aa	CDR3nt
.	TRBJ2-5	.	TRBV4-1	CASSPDRAGETQYF	TGCGCCAGCAGCCCGGACCGGGCGGGAGAGACCCAGTACTTC
.	TRBJ2-7	TRBD1	TRBV28	CASSLRDRAYEQYF	TGTGCCAGCAGCCTGCGGGACAGGGCCTACGAGCAGTACTTC
few	TRBJ2-1	.	TRBV14	CASSQEYYNEQFF	TGTGCCAGCAGCCAAGAATATTACAATGAGCAGTTCTTC
.	TRBJ2-3	TRBD1	TRBV6-5	CASRQGQEGDTQYF	TGTGCCAGCAGACAGGGACAGGAGGGGGATACGCAGTATTTT
once	TRBJ2-7	.	TRBV6-5	CASSYGGNEQYF	TGTGCCAGCAGTTACGGGGGTAATGAGCAGTACTTC
.	TRBJ2-7	.	TRBV28	CASRSPLRLPYEQYF	TGTGCCAGCAGGTCTCCCCTTCGGCTACCTTACGAGCAGTACTTC
.	TRBJ2-5	.	TRBV5-4	CASSLGAGSYQETQYF	TGTGCCAGCAGCTTGGGGGCAGGATCGTACCAAGAGACCCAGTACTTC
.	TRBJ2-7	TRBD1	TRBV7-2	CASSWGQGSYEQYF	TGTGCCAGCAGCTGGGGACAGGGCTCCTACGAGCAGTACTTC
.	TRBJ1-3	.	TRBV28	CASSFRGSGNTIYF	TGTGCCAGCAGTTTCCGAGGTAGTGGAAACACCATATATTTT
.	TRBJ2-1	TRBD1	TRBV7-7	CASSLGRGTGMHEQFF	TGTGCTAGCAGCTTAGGGAGGGGGACAGGGATGCATGAGCAGTTCTTC
.	TRBJ2-5	.	TRBV7-9	CASSSPNAEETQYF	TGTGCCAGCAGTTCGCCTAACGCGGAAGAGACCCAGTACTTC
.	TRBJ2-1	.	TRBV4-3	CASSQLSKGPESRYNEQFF	TGCGCCAGCAGCCAATTATCCAAAGGTCCTGAATCCCGTTACAATGAGCAGTTCTTC
.	TRBJ1-1	.	TRBV27	CASSFLGHIEAFF	TGTGCCAGCTCCTTCCTCGGCCACATTGAAGCTTTCTTT
.	TRBJ1-1	.	TRBV6-5	CASSSLGGAQAFF	TGTGCCAGCAGTTCCCTTGGAGGGGCGCAAGCTTTCTTT
.	TRBJ2-1	TRBD2	TRBV6-5	CASSPTSGGIQFF	TGTGCCAGCAGCCCGACTAGCGGGGGAATCCAGTTCTTC
.	TRBJ2-7	.	TRBV4-1	CASSQGVAYEQYF	TGCGCCAGCAGCCAGGGGGTCGCCTACGAGCAGTACTTC
.	TRBJ1-3	TRBD1	TRBV2	CASSPPTGENTIYF	TGTGCCAGCAGCCCCCCGACAGGGGAAAACACCATATATTTT
.	TRBJ2-1	TRBD2	TRBV9	CASSVLAAHSSYNEQFF	TGTGCCAGCAGCGTCCTAGCGGCTCACAGCTCCTACAATGAGCAGTTCTTC
.	TRBJ1-3	.	TRBV21-1	CASSKRRKSGNTIYF	TGTGCCAGCAGCAAGCGACGGAAAAGCGGAAACACCATATATTTT
once	TRBJ2-7	TRBD1	TRBV7-2	CASSFPDRDRANYEQYF	TGTGCCAGCAGCTTCCCTGACCGGGACAGGGCAAACTACGAGCAGTACTTC
.	TRBJ1-1	.	TRBV2	CASSGERAPNTEAFF	TGTGCCAGCAGTGGGGAGAGGGCTCCGAACACTGAAGCTTTCTTT
.	TRBJ1-2	TRBD1	TRBV6-1	CASGGQGAF	TGTGCCAGCGGGGGACAGGGGGCCTTC
once	TRBJ2-1	.	TRBV29-1	CSVKLFGQHEQFF	TGCAGCGTCAAATTATTCGGACAGCATGAGCAGTTCTTC
.	TRBJ2-7	.	TRBV15	CATSRDLGTSYEQYF	TGTGCCACCAGCAGAGATCTGGGGACATCCTACGAGCAGTACTTC
.	TRBJ2-1	.	TRBV4-1	CASSQDGSGNNEQFF	TGCGCCAGCAGCCAAGACGGTAGCGGTAACAATGAGCAGTTCTTC
.	TRBJ2-7	.	TRBV11-2	CASSLVGSAAEQYF	TGTGCCAGCAGCTTAGTAGGGAGTGCGGCCGAGCAGTACTTC
once	TRBJ1-6	.	TRBV19	CASSTAMGHNSPLHF	TGTGCCAGTAGTACGGCCATGGGACATAATTCACCCCTCCACTTT
.	TRBJ2-7	TRBD2	TRBV10-1	CASSTGGASYEQYF	TGCGCCAGCAGTACGGGGGGGGCGTCCTACGAGCAGTACTTC
.	TRBJ1-2	TRBD1	TRBV6-5	CASSTSGQGTYGYTF	TGTGCCAGCAGTACCTCCGGACAGGGAACCTATGGCTACACCTTC
.	TRBJ2-3	.	TRBV5-6	CASSLDGMGTDTQYF	TGTGCCAGCAGCTTGGATGGAATGGGCACAGATACGCAGTATTTT
.	TRBJ1-2	.	TRBV28	CASSFGQRYGYTF	TGTGCCAGCAGTTTCGGGCAGCGCTATGGCTACACCTTC
.	TRBJ1-1	.	TRBV5-6	CASSLTGITEAFF	TGTGCCAGCAGCTTGACGGGTATCACTGAAGCTTTCTTT
.	TRBJ2-7	TRBD1	TRBV28	CASSVSQGAYEQYF	TGTGCCAGCAGTGTTAGCCAGGGGGCCTACGAGCAGTACTTC
.	TRBJ2-3	.	TRBV2	CASTLGTGAPDTQYF	TGTGCCAGCACCCTCGGTACAGGAGCCCCAGATACGCAGTATTTT
.	TRBJ2-2	TRBD2	TRBV30	CAWIEGAGGLAGVYGELFF	TGTGCCTGGATAGAAGGCGCCGGGGGTCTAGCGGGAGTTTACGGGGAGCTGTTTTTT
.	TRBJ2-7	.	TRBV5-6	CASSPSGTTTYEQYF	TGTGCCAGCAGCCCCTCCGGGACGACGACCTACGAGCAGTACTTC
.	TRBJ2-1	.	TRBV4-3	CASSQDVLQEYRDEQFF	TGCGCCAGCAGCCAAGATGTTTTACAGGAATATAGGGATGAGCAGTTCTTC
.	TRBJ1-4	.	TRBV11-2	CASSLAGSGEKLFF	TGTGCCAGCAGCTTAGCTGGGTCGGGTGAAAAACTGTTTTTT
.	TRBJ1-1	TRBD1	TRBV10-3	CATGQEGVNTEAFF	TGTGCCACAGGACAGGAGGGCGTGAACACTGAAGCTTTCTTT
once	TRBJ2-5	.	TRBV30	CAWSSGGRETQYF	TGTGCCTGGAGTTCGGGGGGCCGGGAGACCCAGTACTTC
.	TRBJ2-3	.	TRBV7-8	CASSSSPPADTQYF	TGTGCCAGCAGCTCCTCTCCTCCGGCGGATACGCAGTATTTT
.	TRBJ2-1	.	TRBV13	CASSPTPGPADLIRPYNEQFF	TGTGCCAGCAGCCCCACCCCCGGGCCAGCGGACCTCATTCGTCCCTACAATGAGCAGTTCTTC
once	TRBJ2-7	TRBD1	TRBV6-5	CASSTGTGTYEQYF	TGTGCCAGCAGCACCGGGACAGGGACGTACGAGCAGTACTTC
.	TRBJ2-7	TRBD2	TRBV4-1	CASSQDALAAYEQYF	TGCGCCAGCAGCCAAGATGCCCTAGCGGCCTACGAGCAGTACTTC
.	TRBJ2-7	.	TRBV27	CASSFQVSDYEQYF	TGTGCCAGCAGTTTCCAGGTCTCGGACTACGAGCAGTACTTC
.	TRBJ2-1	TRBD2	TRBV5-1	CASSWTSGALYNEQFF	TGCGCCAGCAGCTGGACTAGCGGGGCTCTGTACAATGAGCAGTTCTTC
.	TRBJ2-7	TRBD2	TRBV27	CASRDGAGGPIKQYF	TGTGCCAGCAGGGACGGGGCGGGAGGGCCAATTAAGCAGTACTTC
.	TRBJ2-1	.	TRBV1	CTSSRRKFF	TGCACCAGCAGCCGACGAAAGTTCTTC
.	TRBJ2-7	TRBD2	TRBV4-3	CASSRTLAAFSYEQYF	TGCGCCAGCAGCCGCACGCTAGCGGCTTTCTCCTACGAGCAGTACTTC
.	TRBJ2-7	.	TRBV4-1	CASSQEDSFFYEQYF	TGCGCCAGCAGCCAAGAAGACTCGTTTTTCTACGAGCAGTACTTC
.	TRBJ1-2	.	TRBV29-1	CSVGDSNYGYTF	TGCAGCGTTGGGGACTCAAACTATGGCTACACCTTC
once	TRBJ2-3	.	TRBV5-6	CASSERGGWSLIDTQYF	TGTGCCAGCAGCGAACGTGGGGGGTGGTCCTTAATAGATACGCAGTATTTT
once	TRBJ1-1	.	TRBV6-5	CASTGNTEAFF	TGTGCCAGCACGGGTAACACTGAAGCTTTCTTT
.	TRBJ2-2	.	TRBV5-1	CASSLHETGATGELFF	TGCGCCAGCAGCCTTCATGAGACAGGTGCCACCGGGGAGCTGTTTTTT
.	TRBJ2-5	.	TRBV7-7	CASTPGSDETQYF	TGTGCTAGCACCCCGGGGTCTGACGAGACCCAGTACTTC
.	TRBJ1-1	.	TRBV30	CAWNVGLENTEAFF	TGTGCCTGGAATGTCGGACTGGAGAACACTGAAGCTTTCTTT
.	TRBJ2-3	TRBD1	TRBV15	CATSSGDRGLFTDTQYF	TGTGCCACCAGCAGTGGGGACAGGGGGCTTTTTACAGATACGCAGTATTTT